Following are 7 T cell receptor beta chains from one sample sequenced in a study of early T cells in non-severe SARS-CoV-2 infection. TCRdb reprocessed the 5' RACE reads via MiXCR and lists one record per CDR3 protein. Of over 100,000 distinct CDR3 sequences listed, around 14% are singletons. The sequenced sample consisted of whole blood. The receptors derive from an adult who was a healthcare worker with PCR-confirmed SARS-CoV-2 infection or an uninfected control (not recorded which).

Here the CDR3 reads CASRKAGDDTQYF. The CDR3 DNA follows: TGTGCCAGCAGAAAGGCGGGGGACGATACGCAGTATTTT. The chain couples TRBV7-9 to TRBJ2-3; 7 positions agree with TRBD2. Germline CDR1 is SEHNR and CDR2 is FQNEAQ (reference sequence). The CDR3 length is 13 residues. Losses at the gene ends were 6 bases for V and 6 bases for J; bases not matched to a gene: 6.

This clonotype occurred many times. This chain connects TRBV12-3 or TRBV12-4 to TRBJ1-5; D is uncertain. The CDR3 covers 13 residues. Trimming stripped 5 bases from V and 3 bases from J, with 8 bases between. CDR3 DNA sequence: TGTGCCAGCAGTCGGACTCCCAATCAGCCCCAGCATTTT. Translation: CASSRTPNQPQHF.

This chain joins TRBV6-1 and TRBJ2-1; a weak D match, TRBD2 (5 bases). Trimming shortened V by 8 bases and J by 7 bases, and 15 bases separated the two germline ends. CDR3 length equals 13 residues. The germline gives CDR1 MNHNS, CDR2 SASEGT. CDR3 bases: TGTGCCAGCCGAGGGCTTAACGGGAATGAGCAGTTCTTC. Amino acid sequence: CASRGLNGNEQFF.

This clonotype was seen repeatedly, ten times or more. The chain couples TRBV10-3 to TRBJ2-7; D ambiguous. This CDR3 region has 13 residues. V was trimmed by 6 bases and J by 3 bases, leaving 12 bases between them. Germline V CDR1 and CDR2: ENHRY, SYGVKD. CDR3 loop: CAIRSPSFYEQYF. CDR3 nucleotide sequence: TGTGCCATCAGGTCACCGTCCTTCTACGAGCAGTACTTC.

The chain uses TRBV11-2 and TRBJ2-1, with 9 bases lining up with TRBD2. The length of the CDR3 is 14 residues. V shed 1 base, J shed 10 bases, and the junction held 5 bases outside the gene matches. Germline assignment: CDR1 SGHAT and CDR2 FQNNGV. CDR3: CASSLVAGVGEQFF. DNA of the CDR3: TGTGCCAGCAGCTTAGTAGCGGGAGTGGGAGAGCAGTTCTTC.

This clonotype was counted many times. The chain links TRBV5-1 to TRBJ2-7; D tentatively reads TRBD1 or TRBD2 (6 bases each). This CDR3 comprises 14 residues. The germline V gene encodes CDR1 SGHRS and CDR2 YFSETQ. With 4 bases removed from V and 3 bases from J, the gap between germline ends came to 14 bases. The CDR3 loop is CASSGLSRGYEQYF. The CDR3, as DNA: TGCGCCAGCAGCGGACTAAGCAGGGGCTACGAGCAGTACTTC. Variable domain in full (rest from reference TRBV5-1 and TRBJ2-7): KAGVTQTPRYLIKTRGQQVTLSCSPISGHRSVSWYQQTPGQGLQFLFEYFSETQRNKGNFPGRFSGRQFSNSRSEMNVSTLELGDSALYLCASSGLSRGYEQYFGPGTRLTVT.

This clonotype was observed many times. The J gene is TRBJ1-2, the V gene TRBV7-2; maybe TRBD1 (5 bases). The V gene's germline CDR1 is SGHTA and CDR2 FQGNSA. V gave up 4 bases and J gave up 1 base, with 16 bases separating them. The CDR3 runs to 16 residues. CDR3 coding DNA: TGTGCCAGCAGCTCCCCGGACAAGACCTTTAACTATGGCTACACCTTC. Its translation is CASSSPDKTFNYGYTF.